These 6 T cell receptor beta chains came from one sample sequenced in a study of T cell responses to AZD1222 COVID-19 vaccine. The assay was immunoSEQ multiplex PCR, and TCRdb's table has in-frame clones only and misses some. The sample carries around 150,000 clones, around 85% recorded once. Sequenced material: peripheral blood, taken 28 days after the second dose of the MenACWY control vaccine. Receptor source: an adult who received the MenACWY meningococcal vaccine as a control.

The chain carries TRBV27 and TRBJ1-6; D is ambiguous. Trimming removed 4 bases at V and 7 bases at J, with 17 bases between. The CDR3 has 16 residues. The germline CDR1 and CDR2 sequences are MNHEY and SMNVEV (reference sequence). CDR3 region: CASSSAPDLANSPLHF. CDR3 in DNA: TGTGCCAGCAGTTCTGCGCCGGATTTAGCGAATTCACCCCTCCACTTT.

The gene calls are TRBV7-9 and TRBJ1-3; no definite D call. Germline V lookup: CDR1 SEHNR, CDR2 FQNEAQ (reference sequence). CDR3 length: 13 residues. V gave up 5 bases and J gave up 8 bases, with 13 bases separating them. The CDR3 is CASSPKAADTIYF. The CDR3 DNA sequence: TGTGCCAGCAGCCCCAAGGCCGCGGACACCATATATTTT.

This clone has only one observation. V gene TRBV6-1 combines with J gene TRBJ1-6; D not certain. Trimming stripped 3 bases from V and 6 bases from J, with 6 bases between. The CDR3 covers 13 residues. Germline V CDR1 and CDR2: MNHNS, SASEGT. The CDR3 DNA follows: TGTGCCAGCAGTGATTGGCTTAATTCACCCCTCCACTTT. Translated, it gives CASSDWLNSPLHF.

J is TRBJ2-7 and V is TRBV11-2; 7 bases are shared with TRBD2. CDR3 length: 13 residues. V shed 4 bases and J 6 bases; nucleotides not matched to a gene: 6. In germline, CDR1 is SGHAT, CDR2 FQNNGV. Here the CDR3 DNA reads TGTGCCAGCAGCTCCGGGCCGGGGGGCGAGCAGTACTTC. Translating it yields CASSSGPGGEQYF.

CDR3 coding DNA: TGTGCCAGCGTCTTGGCGGCCCCCGGGGCCAACGTCCTGACTTTC. Its translation is CASVLAAPGANVLTF. The chain links TRBV7-9 to TRBJ2-6; no clear D. V was shortened by 8 bases and J by 4 bases, with 15 bases between the two germline ends. Germline V gives CDR1 SEHNR, CDR2 FQNEAQ (reference sequence). The CDR3 runs 15 residues.

This clone was counted a single time. The V call is TRBV5-6, the J call TRBJ2-4; D uncertain. The CDR3 has 16 amino acids. Trimming took 3 bases from V and 0 from J, leaving 13 bases between them. The V gene's germline CDR1 is SGHDT and CDR2 YYEEEE. CDR3 loop: CASSSPMVSAKNIQYF. DNA of the CDR3: TGTGCCAGCAGCTCGCCTATGGTGTCAGCCAAAAACATTCAGTACTTC.